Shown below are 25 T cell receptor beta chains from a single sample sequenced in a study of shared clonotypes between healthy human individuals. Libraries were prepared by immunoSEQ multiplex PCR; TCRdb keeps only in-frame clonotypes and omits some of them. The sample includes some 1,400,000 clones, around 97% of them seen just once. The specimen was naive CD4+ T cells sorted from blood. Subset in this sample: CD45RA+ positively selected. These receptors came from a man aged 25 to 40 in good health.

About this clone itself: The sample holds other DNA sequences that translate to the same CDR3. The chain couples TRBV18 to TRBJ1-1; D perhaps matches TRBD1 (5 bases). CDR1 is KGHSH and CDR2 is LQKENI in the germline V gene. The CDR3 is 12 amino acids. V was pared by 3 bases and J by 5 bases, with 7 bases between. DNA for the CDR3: TGTGCCAGCTCACCCCAGGGAACTGAAGCTTTCTTT. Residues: CASSPQGTEAFF.

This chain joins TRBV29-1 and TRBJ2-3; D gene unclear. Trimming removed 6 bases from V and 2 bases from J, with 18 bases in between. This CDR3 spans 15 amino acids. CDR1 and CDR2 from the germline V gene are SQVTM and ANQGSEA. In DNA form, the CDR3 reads TGCAGCGTCGAGGAAACCCTAATGTTCACAGATACGCAGTATTTT. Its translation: CSVEETLMFTDTQYF.

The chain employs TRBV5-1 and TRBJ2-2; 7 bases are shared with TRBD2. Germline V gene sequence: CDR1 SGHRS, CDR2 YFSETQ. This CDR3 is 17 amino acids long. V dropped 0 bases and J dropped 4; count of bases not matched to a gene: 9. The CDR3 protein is CASSLVVAGVSTGELFF. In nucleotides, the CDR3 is TGCGCCAGCAGCTTGGTGGTGGCGGGAGTGAGCACCGGGGAGCTGTTTTTT.

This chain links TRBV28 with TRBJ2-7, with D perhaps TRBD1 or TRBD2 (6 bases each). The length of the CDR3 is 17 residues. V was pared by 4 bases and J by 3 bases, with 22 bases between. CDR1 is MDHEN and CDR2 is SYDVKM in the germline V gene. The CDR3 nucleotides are TGTGCCAGCAGTTCTCCGGGCCGGGGGCGTTGGGGCTACGAGCAGTACTTC. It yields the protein CASSSPGRGRWGYEQYF. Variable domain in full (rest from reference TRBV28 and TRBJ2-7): DVKVTQSSRYLVKRTGEKVFLECVQDMDHENMFWYRQDPGLGLRLIYFSYDVKMKEKGDIPEGYSVSREKKERFSLILESASTNQTSMYLCASSSPGRGRWGYEQYFGPGTRLTVT.

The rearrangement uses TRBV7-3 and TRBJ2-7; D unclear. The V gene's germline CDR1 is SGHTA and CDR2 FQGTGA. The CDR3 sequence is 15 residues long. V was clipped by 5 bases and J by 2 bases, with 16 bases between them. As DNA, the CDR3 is TGTGCCAGCAGCCCCCTCCCAACGAGTACCTACGAGCAGTACTTC. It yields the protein CASSPLPTSTYEQYF.

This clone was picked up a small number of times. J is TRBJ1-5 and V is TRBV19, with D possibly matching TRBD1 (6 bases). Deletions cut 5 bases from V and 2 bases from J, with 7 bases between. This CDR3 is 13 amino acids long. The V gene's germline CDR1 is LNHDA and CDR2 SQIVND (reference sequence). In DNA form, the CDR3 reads TGTGCCAGTAGTCAGGGGCGCAATCAGCCCCAGCATTTT. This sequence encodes CASSQGRNQPQHF.

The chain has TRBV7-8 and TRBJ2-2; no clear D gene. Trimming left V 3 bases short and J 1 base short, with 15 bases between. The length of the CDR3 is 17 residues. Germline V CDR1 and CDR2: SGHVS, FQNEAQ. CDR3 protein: CASSFFGRTVNTGELFF. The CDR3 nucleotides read TGTGCCAGCAGCTTTTTCGGACGGACGGTGAACACCGGGGAGCTGTTTTTT.

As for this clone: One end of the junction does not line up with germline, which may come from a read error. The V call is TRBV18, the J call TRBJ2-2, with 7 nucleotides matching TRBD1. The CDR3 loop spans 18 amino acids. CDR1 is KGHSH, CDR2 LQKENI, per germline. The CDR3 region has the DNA TGTGCCAGCTCTCCACTTCCGACCAACAGGGGCTACACCGGGGAGCTGTTTTTT. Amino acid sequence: CASSPLPTNRGYTGELFF. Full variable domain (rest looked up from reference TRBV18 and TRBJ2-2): NAGVMQNPRHLVRRRGQEARLRCSPMKGHSHVYWYRQLPEEGLKFMVYLQKENIIDESGMPKERFSAEFPKEGPSILRIQQVVRGDSAAYFCASSPLPTNRGYTGELFFGEGSRLTVL.

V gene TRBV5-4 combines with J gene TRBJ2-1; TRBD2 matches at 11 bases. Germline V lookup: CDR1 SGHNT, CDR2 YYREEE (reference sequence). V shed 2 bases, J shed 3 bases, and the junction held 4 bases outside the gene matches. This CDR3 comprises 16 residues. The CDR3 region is CASSFPGTSGYNEQFF. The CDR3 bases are TGTGCCAGCAGCTTCCCCGGGACTAGCGGCTACAATGAGCAGTTCTTC.

As DNA, the CDR3 is TGCGCCAGCAGCTCCAAACAGGGGGCCTGGGAGCAGTACTTC. It is translated as CASSSKQGAWEQYF. The V gene is TRBV5-1, the J gene TRBJ2-7; 9 nucleotides align to TRBD1. V lost 3 bases, J lost 7 bases, and 8 bases stayed unmatched. This CDR3 spans 14 amino acids. Germline CDR1 SGHRS, CDR2 YFSETQ.

CDR3 DNA: TGTGCCAGCAGCTTCAACGGAGCCGGCTACACCTTC. Its translation: CASSFNGAGYTF. This chain connects TRBV7-3 to TRBJ1-2, with unresolved D. CDR1 SGHTA and CDR2 FQGTGA come from the germline V gene. Deletions cut 3 bases from V and 8 bases from J, with 10 bases between. This CDR3 contains 12 residues.

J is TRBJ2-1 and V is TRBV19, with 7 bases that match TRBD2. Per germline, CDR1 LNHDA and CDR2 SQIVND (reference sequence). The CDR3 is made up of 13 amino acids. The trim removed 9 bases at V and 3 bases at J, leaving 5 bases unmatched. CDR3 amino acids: CASRGTIYNEQFF. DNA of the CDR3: TGTGCCAGCCGTGGGACTATCTACAATGAGCAGTTCTTC.

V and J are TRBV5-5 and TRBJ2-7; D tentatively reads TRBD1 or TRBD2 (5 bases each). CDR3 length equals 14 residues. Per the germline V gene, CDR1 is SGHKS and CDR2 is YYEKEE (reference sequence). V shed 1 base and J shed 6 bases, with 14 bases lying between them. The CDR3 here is CASSLSGASTEQYF. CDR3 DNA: TGTGCCAGCAGCTTGTCCGGGGCTTCAACCGAGCAGTACTTC.

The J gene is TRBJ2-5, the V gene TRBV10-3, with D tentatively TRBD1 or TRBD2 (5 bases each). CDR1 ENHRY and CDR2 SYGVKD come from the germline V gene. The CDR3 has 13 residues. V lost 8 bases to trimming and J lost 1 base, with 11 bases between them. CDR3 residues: CAISPGTQETQYF. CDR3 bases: TGTGCCATCTCCCCAGGGACCCAAGAGACCCAGTACTTC.

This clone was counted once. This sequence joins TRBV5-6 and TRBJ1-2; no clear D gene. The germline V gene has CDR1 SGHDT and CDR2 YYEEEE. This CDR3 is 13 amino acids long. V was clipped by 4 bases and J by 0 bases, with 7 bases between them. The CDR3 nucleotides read TGTGCCAGCAGCCCCGATACTAACTATGGCTACACCTTC. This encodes CASSPDTNYGYTF.

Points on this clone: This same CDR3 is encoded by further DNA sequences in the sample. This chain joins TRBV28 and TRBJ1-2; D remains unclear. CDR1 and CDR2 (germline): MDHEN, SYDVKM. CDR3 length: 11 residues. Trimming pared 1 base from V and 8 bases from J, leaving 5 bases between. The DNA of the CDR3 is TGTGCCAGCAGTTTATCTTGGGGCTACACCTTC. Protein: CASSLSWGYTF.

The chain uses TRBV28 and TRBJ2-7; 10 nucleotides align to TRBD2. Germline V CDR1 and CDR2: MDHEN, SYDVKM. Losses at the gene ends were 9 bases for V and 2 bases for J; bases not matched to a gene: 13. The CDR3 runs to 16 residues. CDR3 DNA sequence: TGTGCCAGTTTGGGGGGACTAGCGAAGTTTACCTACGAGCAGTACTTC. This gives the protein CASLGGLAKFTYEQYF.

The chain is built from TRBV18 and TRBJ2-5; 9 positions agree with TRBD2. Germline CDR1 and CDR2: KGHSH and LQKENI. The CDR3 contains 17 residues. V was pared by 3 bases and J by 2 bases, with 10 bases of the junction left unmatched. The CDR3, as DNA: TGTGCCAGCTCACCCGGACTAGCGAGGTATGGACAAGAGACCCAGTACTTC. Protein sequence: CASSPGLARYGQETQYF.

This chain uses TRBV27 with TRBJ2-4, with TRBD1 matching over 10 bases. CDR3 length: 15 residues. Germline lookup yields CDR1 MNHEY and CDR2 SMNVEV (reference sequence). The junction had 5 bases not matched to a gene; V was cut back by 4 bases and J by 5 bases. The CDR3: CASSSTGTGENIQYF. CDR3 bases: TGTGCCAGCAGTTCAACCGGGACAGGGGAAAACATTCAGTACTTC.

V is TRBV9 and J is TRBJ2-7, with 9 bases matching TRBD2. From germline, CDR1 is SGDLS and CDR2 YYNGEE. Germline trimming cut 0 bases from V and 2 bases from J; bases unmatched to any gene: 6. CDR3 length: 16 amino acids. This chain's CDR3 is CASSVGTSGRTYEQYF. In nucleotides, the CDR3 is TGTGCCAGCAGCGTAGGTACTAGCGGGCGTACCTACGAGCAGTACTTC. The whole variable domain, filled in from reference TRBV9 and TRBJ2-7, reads DSGVTQTPKHLITATGQRVTLRCSPRSGDLSVYWYQQSLDQGLQFLIQYYNGEERAKGNILERFSAQQFPDLHSELNLSSLELGDSALYFCASSVGTSGRTYEQYFGPGTRLTVT.

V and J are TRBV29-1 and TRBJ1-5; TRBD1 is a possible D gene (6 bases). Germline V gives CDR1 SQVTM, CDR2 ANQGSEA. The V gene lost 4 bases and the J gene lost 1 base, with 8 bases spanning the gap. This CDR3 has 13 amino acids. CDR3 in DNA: TGCAGCGTTGGGGGACACAGCAATCAGCCCCAGCATTTT. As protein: CSVGGHSNQPQHF.

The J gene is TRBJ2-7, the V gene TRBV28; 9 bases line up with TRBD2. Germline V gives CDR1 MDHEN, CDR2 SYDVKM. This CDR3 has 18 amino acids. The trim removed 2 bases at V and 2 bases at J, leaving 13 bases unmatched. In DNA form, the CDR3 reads TGTGCCAGCAGTTTACCTCCCTGGGGTAGCGGGGGTACCTACGAGCAGTACTTC. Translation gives CASSLPPWGSGGTYEQYF.

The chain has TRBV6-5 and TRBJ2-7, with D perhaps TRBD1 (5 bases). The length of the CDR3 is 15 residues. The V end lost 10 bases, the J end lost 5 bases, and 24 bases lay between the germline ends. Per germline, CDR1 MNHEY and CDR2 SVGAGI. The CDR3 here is CATLVTASQGHEQYF. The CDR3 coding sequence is TGTGCCACCTTGGTGACAGCGAGTCAAGGGCACGAGCAGTACTTC.

The CDR3 loop is CASSPASDTQYF. In nucleotides, the CDR3 is TGTGCCAGCAGCCCCGCTTCAGATACGCAGTATTTT. J is TRBJ2-3 and V is TRBV7-2, with D unresolved. Germline V lookup: CDR1 SGHTA, CDR2 FQGNSA. This CDR3 has 12 amino acids. The V end was cut by 5 bases, the J end by 4 bases, with 7 bases between.

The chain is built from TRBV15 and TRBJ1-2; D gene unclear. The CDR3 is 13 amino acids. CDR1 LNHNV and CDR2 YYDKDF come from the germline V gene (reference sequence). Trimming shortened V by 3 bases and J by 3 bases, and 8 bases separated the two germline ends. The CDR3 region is CATSRGSDYGYTF. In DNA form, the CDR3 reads TGTGCCACCAGCAGGGGGTCAGACTATGGCTACACCTTC.